The present entry profiles one T cell receptor (beta chain) with its context. There is no known antigen for this receptor. Per-base qualities were not stored, and no clone one base away is much larger. The trial excluded patients who had a history of autoimmune disease or who were on systemic immunosuppression. Peripheral blood for TCR sequencing was collected from all dose cohorts at baseline, on cycle 4 day 1, and on cycle 7 day 1. The samples were taken from a phase I, first-in-human, multicenter, open-label dose-escalation trial of ivuxolimab. Adults with locally advanced or metastatic melanoma, renal cell carcinoma, hepatocellular carcinoma or head and neck squamous cell carcinoma were enrolled in the trial. Before TCR sequencing, CD4+ T cells and CD8+ T cells were sorted from peripheral blood as separate populations. The entry originates in a study of OX40 agonist ivuxolimab in advanced cancers. Background on the whole study: Ivuxolimab was an agonistic, fully human IgG2 monoclonal antibody directed against OX40 (CD134), a costimulatory receptor. Intravenous ivuxolimab was administered to patients every 2 weeks at six dose levels: 0.01, 0.1, 0.3, 1.5, 3 and 10 mg/kg. A male proportion of around 81% and a mean age of around 60 years, ranging from roughly 23 to 85, were recorded for the dose-escalation cohort. The purpose of peripheral TCRbeta sequencing was to test whether ivuxolimab changed TCR sequence diversity and led to clonal T-cell expansion. Patients were allowed to have had prior anti-PD-1, anti-PD-L1 or anti-CTLA-4 therapy, and roughly 40% of the dose-escalation patients had previously received checkpoint inhibitors. Partial responses were achieved by three dose-escalation patients, of whom one had hepatocellular carcinoma and two had cutaneous melanoma. The paper covers the monotherapy dose-escalation part of the phase I ivuxolimab trial, which included N of about 50 patients. Of the roughly 53 patients in dose escalation, about 20 had hepatocellular carcinoma, approximately 15 had melanoma, 9 had renal cell carcinoma and 9 had head and neck cancer. What the study reported, not specific to this receptor: After ivuxolimab, expanded clones were on average more numerous among CD8+ T cells than among CD4+ T cells. Low levels of normalized T-cell clonal expansion were also seen in some nonresponding patients. Clonal expansion of both CD4+ and CD8+ blood T cells was observed from baseline to week 6 at doses 0.1 to 3.0 mg/kg. Partial responders in the 0.1-3.0 mg/kg groups had among the lowest normalized peripheral clonal expansion, especially among CD8+ T cells. Antigen specificity was not determined for the clonally expanded peripheral T cells.

Trimming removed 5 bases from V and 4 bases from J; the gene matches leave 4 bases unexplained. The CDR3 goes from the cysteine to the phenylalanine over 14 residues. Of the read, only the CDR3 DNA is kept; its 42 bases are in frame from base 1. Looking up the germline V gene yields CDR1 SGHNT and CDR2 YENEEA. To sequence the TCRbeta CDR3 region, genomic DNA was isolated from the sorted cells. The immunoSEQ Assay was used for sequencing of TCRbeta CDR3 regions. Not all clones reach the TCRdb copy of this immuneACCESS table, which keeps in-frame sequences only. Checked studies attribute under half of the gap to unresolved V genes and leave the rest unexplained. The sample includes about 19,000 clones, with 83% observed a single time. 40% to 65% of the sample is taken by the ten largest.

The sample in question was CD4+ or CD8+ T cells sorted from blood, obtained in a trial of the OX40 agonist ivuxolimab. The clonotype originates from an adult with an advanced solid tumor such as melanoma, head and neck, liver or kidney cancer. Here the chain combines TRBV11-3 and TRBJ2-7, and TRBD2 aligns with 11 junction nucleotides. CDR3 protein: CASSLRTSGYEQYF. DNA sequence: TGTGCCAGCAGCCTACGGACTAGCGGGTACGAGCAGTACTTC.